The source of this TCR beta chain is a study of T cell clonality in common variable immunodeficiency. Caucasian heritage predominated among both patients and controls. Blood came from CVID subjects not ill and not taking immunomodulatory or immunosuppressive medication. Using immunoSEQ multiplex PCR, the repertoire was profiled, and TCRdb retains in-frame clones only, with some absent. The repertoire shows roughly 39,000 clones, none seen only once; the top ten take 5% to 6.5%. Whole-study results and caveats: CVID subjects had higher TCRbeta clonality than healthy controls, most marked in about a third. In common variable immunodeficiency, TCR beta chains reportedly carried fewer deletions and N-nucleotide insertions. Shared TCRbeta clones were fewer between CVID subjects than controls.

Note on this clone: Antigen unknown. The read finishes 3 residues shy of the CDR3 end, and the germline J gene is used to complete it.

CDR3 size: 13 residues. V was clipped by 5 bases and J by 4 bases, with 9 bases between them. In germline, CDR1 is SGHTA, CDR2 FQGNSA. The chain has TRBV7-2 and TRBJ1-5, with D hard to call. Sequencing used peripheral blood mononuclear cells. This TCR derives from a human donor with common variable immunodeficiency. Here the CDR3 reads CASSRDSNQPQHF. CDR3 DNA (partial): TGTGCCAGCAGCCGTGACTCAAATCAGCCC.